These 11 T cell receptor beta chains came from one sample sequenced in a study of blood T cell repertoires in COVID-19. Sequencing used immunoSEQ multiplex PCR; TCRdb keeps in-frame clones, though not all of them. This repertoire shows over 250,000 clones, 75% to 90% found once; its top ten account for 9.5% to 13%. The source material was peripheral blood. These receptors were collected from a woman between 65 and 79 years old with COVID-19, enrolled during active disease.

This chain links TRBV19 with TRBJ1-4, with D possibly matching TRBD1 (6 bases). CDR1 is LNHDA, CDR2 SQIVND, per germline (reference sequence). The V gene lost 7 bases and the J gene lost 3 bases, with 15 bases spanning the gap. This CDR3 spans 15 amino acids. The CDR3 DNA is TGTGCCAGTACAGGGGCGCCTGCGGCTAATGAAAAACTGTTTTTT. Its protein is CASTGAPAANEKLFF.

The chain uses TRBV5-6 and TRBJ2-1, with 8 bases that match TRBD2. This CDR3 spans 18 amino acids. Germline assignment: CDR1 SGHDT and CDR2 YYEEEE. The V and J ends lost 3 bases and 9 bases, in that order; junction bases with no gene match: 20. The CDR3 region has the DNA TGTGCCAGCAGCTGGACAACTTTGGGAGCGGGAGACGGGGGTGAGCAGTTCTTC. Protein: CASSWTTLGAGDGGEQFF.

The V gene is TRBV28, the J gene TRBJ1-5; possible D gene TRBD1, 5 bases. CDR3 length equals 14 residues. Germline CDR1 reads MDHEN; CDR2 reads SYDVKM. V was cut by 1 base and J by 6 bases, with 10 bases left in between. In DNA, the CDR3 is TGTGCCAGCAGTTTATCAGGGCCGGGTCAGCCCCAGCATTTT. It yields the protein CASSLSGPGQPQHF.

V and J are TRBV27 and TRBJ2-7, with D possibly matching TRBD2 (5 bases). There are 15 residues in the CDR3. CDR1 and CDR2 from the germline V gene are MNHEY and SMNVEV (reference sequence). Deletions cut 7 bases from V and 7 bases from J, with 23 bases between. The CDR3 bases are TGTGCCAGCAAAAAAACTAGTATCAGAGGCGAGGAGCAGTACTTC. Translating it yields CASKKTSIRGEEQYF.

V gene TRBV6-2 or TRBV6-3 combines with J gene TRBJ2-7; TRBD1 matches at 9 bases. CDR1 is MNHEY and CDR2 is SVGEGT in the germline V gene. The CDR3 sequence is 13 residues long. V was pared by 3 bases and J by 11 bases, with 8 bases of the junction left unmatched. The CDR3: CASSYSGQGREYF. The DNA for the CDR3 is TGTGCCAGCAGTTATTCGGGACAGGGAAGGGAGTACTTC.

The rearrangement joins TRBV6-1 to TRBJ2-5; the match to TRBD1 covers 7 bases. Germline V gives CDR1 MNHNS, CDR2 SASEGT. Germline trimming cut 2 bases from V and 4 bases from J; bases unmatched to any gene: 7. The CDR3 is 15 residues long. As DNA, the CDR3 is TGTGCCAGCAGTGAAAGGAAGGGGGCAGGAGAGACCCAGTACTTC. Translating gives CASSERKGAGETQYF.

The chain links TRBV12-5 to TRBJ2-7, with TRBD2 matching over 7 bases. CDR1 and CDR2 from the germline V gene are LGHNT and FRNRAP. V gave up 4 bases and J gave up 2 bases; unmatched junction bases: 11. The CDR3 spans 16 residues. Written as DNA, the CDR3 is TGTGCTAGTGGTTCCCCTAGGGCTAGCGGAACCTACGAGCAGTACTTC. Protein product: CASGSPRASGTYEQYF. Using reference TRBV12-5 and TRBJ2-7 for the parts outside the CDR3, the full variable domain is DARVTQTPRHKVTEMGQEVTMRCQPILGHNTVFWYRQTMMQGLELLAYFRNRAPLDDSGMPKDRFSAEMPDATLATLKIQPSEPRDSAVYFCASGSPRASGTYEQYFGPGTRLTVT.

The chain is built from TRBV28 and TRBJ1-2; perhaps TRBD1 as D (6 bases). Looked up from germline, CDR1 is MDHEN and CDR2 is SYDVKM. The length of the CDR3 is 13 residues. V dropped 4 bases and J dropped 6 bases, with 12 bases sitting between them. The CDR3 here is CASSYWTADGYTF. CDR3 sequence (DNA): TGTGCCAGCAGTTACTGGACAGCTGATGGCTACACCTTC.

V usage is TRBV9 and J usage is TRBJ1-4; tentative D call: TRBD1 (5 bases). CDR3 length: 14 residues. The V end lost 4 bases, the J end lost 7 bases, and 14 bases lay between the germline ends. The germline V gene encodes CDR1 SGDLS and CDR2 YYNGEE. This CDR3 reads CASSTDPRGEKLFF. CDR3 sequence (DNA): TGTGCCAGCAGCACCGACCCTAGGGGTGAAAAACTGTTTTTT. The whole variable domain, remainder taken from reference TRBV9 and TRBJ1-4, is DSGVTQTPKHLITATGQRVTLRCSPRSGDLSVYWYQQSLDQGLQFLIQYYNGEERAKGNILERFSAQQFPDLHSELNLSSLELGDSALYFCASSTDPRGEKLFFGSGTQLSVL.

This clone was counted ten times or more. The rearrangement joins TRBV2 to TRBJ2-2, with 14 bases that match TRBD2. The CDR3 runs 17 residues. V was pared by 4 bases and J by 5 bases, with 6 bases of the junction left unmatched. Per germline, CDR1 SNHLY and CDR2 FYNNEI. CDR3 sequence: CASSGGLAGDWTGELFF. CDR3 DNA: TGTGCCAGCAGTGGGGGACTAGCGGGAGATTGGACCGGGGAGCTGTTTTTT. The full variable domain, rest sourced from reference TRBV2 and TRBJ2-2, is EPEVTQTPSHQVTQMGQEVILRCVPISNHLYFYWYRQILGQKVEFLVSFYNNEISEKSEIFDDQFSVERPDGSNFTLKIRSTKLEDSAMYFCASSGGLAGDWTGELFFGEGSRLTVL.

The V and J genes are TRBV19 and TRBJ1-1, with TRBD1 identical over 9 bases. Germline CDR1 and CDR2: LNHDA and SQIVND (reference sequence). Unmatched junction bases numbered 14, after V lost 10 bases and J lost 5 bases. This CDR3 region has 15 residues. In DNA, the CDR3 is TGTGCCATAAGATCTGGGACAGGGCGAACTACTGAAGCTTTCTTT. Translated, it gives CAIRSGTGRTTEAFF.